This paragraph covers one T cell receptor (beta chain) sequence. These data come from a study of radiation and T cells in renal cell carcinoma. The table came from immunoSEQ multiplex PCR; TCRdb's copy has only in-frame clones and leaves some out. The sample shows approximately 120,000 clones, about four fifths of them seen only once. V lost 2 bases and J lost 9, with 8 bases in between. The CDR3 totals 13 residues. Germline CDR1 is MNHEY and CDR2 is SMNVEV (reference sequence). Indicated time point: baseline pretreatment blood. Treatment in this sample: 15 Gy SBRT to primary tumor, nephrectomy 4 weeks later.

V gene TRBV27 combines with J gene TRBJ1-6, with D uncertain. The TCR originated in an older woman with renal cell carcinoma. The material sequenced was blood, taken from a patient whose treatment included radiotherapy and nephrectomy. CDR3 protein: CASSLPNLSPLHF. The CDR3, as DNA: TGTGCCAGCAGTTTACCGAATCTTTCACCCCTCCACTTT.